Ten or more counts support the clone carrying this T cell receptor beta chain. The ends were cut back, 0 bases at V and 1 base at J, with 9 bases in the middle. Germline lookup yields CDR1 LNHDA and CDR2 SQIVND (reference sequence). The CDR3 has 15 amino acids. This entry is derived from a study of T cell repertoires in cytomegalovirus infection. TCRdb re-analysed the reads in MiXCR, keeping a single row per CDR3 protein. The table lists about 130,000 distinct CDR3 sequences, about 10% of them singletons. The receptor was derived from a human donor in good health (CMV status not recorded). Some clones in this sample may be carry-over from other donors' samples. The source material was PBMCs. This chain joins TRBV19 and TRBJ1-1; TRBD1 might be the D (6 bases). CDR3 nucleotides: TGTGCCAGTAGTATAGAGGACAGACCGAACACTGAAGCTTTCTTT. Translating it yields CASSIEDRPNTEAFF.